This TCR beta chain was identified in a study of T cell responses to AZD1222 COVID-19 vaccine. Study results and limitations: After two AZD1222 doses, spike-specific TCR breadth and depth rose versus day 0. It was only after the peak T cell response that any repertoires were sampled. Epitopes outside B.1.351 and B.1.1.7 mutated regions reportedly drew nearly half of spike TCRs. Donors were mostly white British, more females; clonal diversity possibly underestimated.

Repertoires were generated with immunoSEQ multiplex PCR, while TCRdb's copy carries only in-frame clones and drops some. The table has about 140,000 clones, roughly 90% seen once. Germline CDR1 is LGHDT and CDR2 is YNNKEL (reference sequence). This CDR3 comprises 15 residues. Trimming cost V 6 bases and J 5 bases; bases outside gene matches: 9. As for this clone: Its specificity is unknown.

This chain uses TRBV3-1 (or the pseudogene TRBV3-2) with TRBJ2-2, with 7 bases fitting TRBD1. This receptor was obtained from an adult in good health. The source was peripheral blood, collected on day 0 of AZD1222 vaccination. CDR3 residues: CASREGAGATGELFF. The DNA of the CDR3 is TGTGCCAGCAGAGAGGGGGCAGGAGCGACCGGGGAGCTGTTTTTT.